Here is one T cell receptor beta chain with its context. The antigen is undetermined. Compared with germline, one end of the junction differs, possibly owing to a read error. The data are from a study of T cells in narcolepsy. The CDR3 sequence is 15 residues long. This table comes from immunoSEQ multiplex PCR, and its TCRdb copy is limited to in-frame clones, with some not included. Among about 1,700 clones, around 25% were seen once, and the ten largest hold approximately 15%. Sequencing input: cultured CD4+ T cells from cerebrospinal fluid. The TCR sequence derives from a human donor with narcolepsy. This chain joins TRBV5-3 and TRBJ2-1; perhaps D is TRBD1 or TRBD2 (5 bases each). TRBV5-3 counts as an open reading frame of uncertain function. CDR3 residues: CASSLRGAAYNEQFF. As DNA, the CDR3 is TGTGCCAGCAGCTTAAGAGGGGCAGCCTACAATGAGCAGTTCTTC.